The 25 T cell receptor beta chains listed next were all sequenced from one sample in a study of blood T cell repertoires in COVID-19. Data came from immunoSEQ multiplex PCR; TCRdb stores just in-frame clones and leaves some out. The repertoire includes approximately 97,000 clones, about nine tenths of them detected once, and about 1.7% sits in the top ten. The specimen sequenced was peripheral blood. The receptors here all came from a man in his fifties or sixties with acute or convalescent COVID-19.

Only one count was recorded for this clone. This rearrangement joins TRBV5-1 to TRBJ2-1; 7 bases match TRBD2. CDR3 size: 14 residues. V gave up 3 bases and J gave up 9 bases; unmatched junction bases: 9. The germline V gene encodes CDR1 SGHRS and CDR2 YFSETQ. This chain's CDR3 is CASSSPGGGIEQFF. The CDR3 nucleotides read TGCGCCAGCAGCTCGCCCGGCGGGGGAATTGAGCAGTTCTTC.

The gene calls are TRBV30 and TRBJ1-2; D is unclear. The V and J ends lost 0 bases and 4 bases respectively, with 6 bases between them. Looked up from germline, CDR1 is GTSNPN and CDR2 is SVGIG (reference sequence). The CDR3 length is 12 residues. Here the CDR3 DNA reads TGTGCCTGGAGTGTACATACCTATGGCTACACCTTC. It translates to CAWSVHTYGYTF.

The genes are TRBV7-9 and TRBJ2-7; 9 positions agree with TRBD2. Germline-derived CDR1 and CDR2 are SEHNR and FQNEAQ (reference sequence). This CDR3 contains 14 residues. Trimming at V came to 4 bases and at J to 6 bases, leaving 7 bases not matched to a gene. The CDR3 region is CASSYLAGVGEQYF. The CDR3 region has the DNA TGTGCCAGCAGCTATTTAGCGGGGGTTGGCGAGCAGTACTTC.

CDR3 protein: CASSRPLTGNYGYTF. Written as DNA, the CDR3 is TGTGCCAGTAGTAGGCCCCTCACAGGGAACTATGGCTACACCTTC. J is TRBJ1-2 and V is TRBV19, with a weak D call TRBD1 (6 bases). The CDR3 has 15 residues. From germline, CDR1 is LNHDA and CDR2 SQIVND (reference sequence). V lost 4 bases and J lost 2, with 14 bases in between. Supplemented by reference TRBV19 and TRBJ1-2, the full variable domain reads DGGITQSPKYLFRKEGQNVTLSCEQNLNHDAMYWYRQDPGQGLRLIYYSQIVNDFQKGDIAEGYSVSREKKESFPLTVTSAQKNPTAFYLCASSRPLTGNYGYTFGSGTRLTVV.

The rearrangement joins TRBV27 to TRBJ1-1; D possibly corresponds to TRBD1 (6 bases). Germline CDR1 MNHEY, CDR2 SMNVEV (reference sequence). This CDR3 comprises 16 residues. V lost 3 bases, J lost 0 bases, and 14 bases lay in between. The chain's CDR3 is CASSFVGGGLNTEAFF. The CDR3 DNA reads as TGTGCCAGCAGTTTCGTTGGGGGCGGGTTGAACACTGAAGCTTTCTTT.

The chain joins TRBV7-8 to TRBJ1-6; a weak D match, TRBD1 (5 bases). The CDR3 runs to 14 residues. Trimming removed 3 bases at V and 3 bases at J, with 6 bases between. Germline V gene data show CDR1 as SGHVS and CDR2 as FQNEAQ. The chain's CDR3 is CASSFDSYNSPLHF. The CDR3 DNA sequence: TGTGCCAGCAGCTTTGACAGCTATAATTCACCCCTCCACTTT.

The chain is built from TRBV10-3 and TRBJ2-1, with 11 bases lining up with TRBD2. The CDR3 has 15 amino acids. Germline values: CDR1 ENHRY, CDR2 SYGVKD. V was clipped by 7 bases and J by 5 bases; unmatched bases: 7. The CDR3 DNA reads TGTGCCATCACCGACCTAGCGGGGGGTCACAATGAGCAGTTCTTC. Protein sequence: CAITDLAGGHNEQFF.

The chain has TRBV6-2 or TRBV6-3 and TRBJ2-7, with 11 bases aligning to TRBD2. V was clipped by 5 bases and J by 2 bases; unmatched bases: 2. Germline lookup yields CDR1 MNHEY and CDR2 SVGEGT. CDR3 size: 14 residues. The CDR3 nucleotides are TGTGCCAGCAGTCGACTAGCGGGGCCCTACGAGCAGTACGTC. Translating it yields CASSRLAGPYEQYV.

Here the CDR3 reads CASSSGLAVQETQYF. The DNA for the CDR3 is TGTGCCAGCAGCTCGGGACTAGCGGTTCAAGAGACCCAGTACTTC. The V call is TRBV7-7, the J call TRBJ2-5, with TRBD2 identical over 11 bases. V dropped 4 bases and J dropped 2; count of bases not matched to a gene: 3. CDR1 and CDR2 from the germline V gene are SSHAT and FNYEAQ (reference sequence). The CDR3 totals 15 residues. The variable domain in full, completed from reference TRBV7-7 and TRBJ2-5, reads GAGVSQSPRYKVTKRGQDVTLRCDPISSHATLYWYQQALGQGPEFLTYFNYEAQPDKSGLPSDRFSAERPEGSISTLTIQRTEQRDSAMYRCASSSGLAVQETQYFGPGTRLLVL.

This clone was found once. The chain has TRBV7-6 and TRBJ1-1, with 9 positions matching TRBD1. V dropped 2 bases and J dropped 1; count of bases not matched to a gene: 11. CDR3 length: 18 residues. Germline CDR1 and CDR2: SGHVS and FNYEAQ. The DNA of the CDR3 is TGTGCCAGCAGCTTACTTACCTCCGGGACAGGGAAGAACACTGAAGCTTTCTTT. Its protein is CASSLLTSGTGKNTEAFF. Full variable domain (remainder filled in from reference TRBV7-6 and TRBJ1-1): GAGVSQSPRYKVTKRGQDVALRCDPISGHVSLYWYRQALGQGPEFLTYFNYEAQQDKSGLPNDRFSAERPEGSISTLTIQRTEQRDSAMYRCASSLLTSGTGKNTEAFFGQGTRLTVV.

V usage is TRBV25-1 and J usage is TRBJ1-5; D might be TRBD1 (6 bases). Looked up from germline, CDR1 is MGHDK and CDR2 is SYGVNS. The ends were cut back, 6 bases at V and 4 bases at J, with 13 bases in the middle. The CDR3 is 14 amino acids. The CDR3 region has the DNA TGTGCCAGCAGGCAACAGGGCCGAAATCAGCCCCAGCATTTT. Translating gives CASRQQGRNQPQHF.

The chain joins TRBV6-5 to TRBJ2-5; 13 positions agree with TRBD2. Germline V CDR1 and CDR2: MNHEY, SVGAGI. J gave up 1 base and V 7 bases, and 3 bases lay outside the gene matches. This CDR3 region has 15 residues. The CDR3: CASKGLAGVQETQYF. CDR3 DNA sequence: TGTGCCAGCAAAGGACTAGCGGGGGTCCAAGAGACCCAGTACTTC.

This chain links TRBV30 with TRBJ1-2; TRBD1 might be the D (5 bases). Per germline, CDR1 GTSNPN and CDR2 SVGIG (reference sequence). The germline V and J ends were trimmed by 2 bases and 4 bases, with 17 bases remaining between them. This CDR3 comprises 15 residues. The CDR3 region has the DNA TGTGCCTGGAGTTATTTAGGACAAAACCTCTATGGCTACACCTTC. This sequence encodes CAWSYLGQNLYGYTF.

The V gene is TRBV25-1, the J gene TRBJ1-1, with 7 bases matching TRBD1. The CDR3 has 15 residues. V dropped 4 bases and J dropped 4; count of bases not matched to a gene: 9. Germline values: CDR1 MGHDK, CDR2 SYGVNS. The CDR3, as DNA: TGTGCCAGCAGTGGACAGGGAGCCTTCGGCACTGAAGCTTTCTTT. Its translation: CASSGQGAFGTEAFF.

The chain combines TRBV28 with TRBJ2-7; maybe TRBD2 (5 bases). In germline, CDR1 is MDHEN, CDR2 SYDVKM. CDR3 length: 12 residues. The ends were cut back, 2 bases at V and 3 bases at J, with 5 bases in the middle. CDR3 sequence (DNA): TGTGCCAGCAGTTTACGGGGCTACGAGCAGTACTTC. Its translation: CASSLRGYEQYF.

The sample holds one count of this clone. The rearrangement joins TRBV12-3 or TRBV12-4 to TRBJ1-1, with D unresolved. V gave up 3 bases and J gave up 2 bases, with 7 bases separating them. This CDR3 spans 13 amino acids. CDR3 loop: CASSLRVNTEAFF. In nucleotides, the CDR3 is TGTGCCAGCAGTTTGAGAGTTAACACTGAAGCTTTCTTT.

This clone was detected once. This chain links TRBV6-5 with TRBJ2-7; 10 bases are a match to TRBD2. The V gene's germline CDR1 is MNHEY and CDR2 SVGAGI. The length of the CDR3 is 15 residues. V was clipped by 6 bases and J by 2 bases; unmatched bases: 7. In DNA, the CDR3 is TGTGCCAGCAGGGTTGGACTAGCGGTTACCTACGAGCAGTACTTC. Translation: CASRVGLAVTYEQYF.

This chain uses TRBV5-1 with TRBJ2-3, with D possibly being TRBD2 (5 bases). In germline, CDR1 is SGHRS, CDR2 YFSETQ. CDR3 length: 15 amino acids. Trimming shortened V by 4 bases and J by 0 bases, and 12 bases separated the two germline ends. CDR3 nucleotides: TGCGCCAGCAGCCAGACCCGGGGTAGCACAGATACGCAGTATTTT. Translated: CASSQTRGSTDTQYF.

This clone was seen once. The gene calls are TRBV30 and TRBJ1-2; D gene ambiguous. V lost 2 bases and J 1 base, leaving 2 bases between the germline ends. The CDR3 is 11 amino acids. The germline gives CDR1 GTSNPN, CDR2 SVGIG (reference sequence). The CDR3 DNA follows: TGTGCCTGGAGTCTTAACTATGGCTACACCTTC. Residues: CAWSLNYGYTF.

This chain joins TRBV6-5 and TRBJ1-1, with D possibly TRBD1 on 6 matching bases. Per the germline V gene, CDR1 is MNHEY and CDR2 is SVGAGI. The CDR3 runs 14 residues. The germline V and J ends were trimmed by 6 bases and 7 bases, with 18 bases remaining between them. In DNA form, the CDR3 reads TGTGCCAGCAGCCCGCGGGGGCGCCGGATTGAAGCTTTCTTT. This encodes CASSPRGRRIEAFF.

The chain employs TRBV5-8 and TRBJ1-5; unclear D gene. CDR1 and CDR2 from the germline V gene are SGHTS and YDEGEE. V lost 4 bases and J lost 5, with 16 bases in between. The CDR3 covers 15 residues. The CDR3 DNA follows: TGTGCCAGCAGCCCGAGGCCCGGGAGGGATCAGCCCCAGCATTTT. Its protein product is CASSPRPGRDQPQHF.

The V and J genes are TRBV6-1 and TRBJ2-2; weak D call: TRBD1 (6 bases). The CDR3 runs to 13 residues. CDR1 is MNHNS and CDR2 is SASEGT in the germline V gene. Trimming took 2 bases from V and 5 from J, leaving 6 bases between them. DNA for the CDR3: TGTGCCAGCAGTGAACAGGGGACCGGGGAGCTGTTTTTT. Encoded protein: CASSEQGTGELFF.

The rearrangement links TRBV11-2 to TRBJ1-1; weak D call: TRBD1 (6 bases). V shed 0 bases and J shed 1 base, with 9 bases lying between them. The germline gives CDR1 SGHAT, CDR2 FQNNGV. The CDR3 extends over 15 amino acids. Written as DNA, the CDR3 is TGTGCCAGCAGCTTAGAGGGACACTCGAACACTGAAGCTTTCTTT. Its protein is CASSLEGHSNTEAFF.

As to this clone: Other DNA sequences in this sample translate to the same CDR3. The chain has TRBV7-9 and TRBJ1-1; 7 bases are shared with TRBD1. V lost 3 bases, J lost 1 base, and 2 bases stayed unmatched. Germline V lookup: CDR1 SEHNR, CDR2 FQNEAQ (reference sequence). The CDR3 runs 14 residues. The CDR3 here is CASSLTGRNTEAFF. The CDR3 DNA reads TGTGCCAGCAGCTTGACAGGGAGGAACACTGAAGCTTTCTTT.

CDR3 amino acids: CASSPTGLGLNEKLFF. DNA of the CDR3: TGTGCCAGCAGCCCCACGGGGTTGGGACTTAATGAAAAACTGTTTTTT. J is TRBJ1-4 and V is TRBV9; D perhaps matches TRBD1 (5 bases). Germline V gene sequence: CDR1 SGDLS, CDR2 YYNGEE. V was pared by 4 bases and J by 4 bases, with 17 bases between. There are 16 residues in the CDR3.